This entry concerns a single TCR beta chain. Its antigen remains unidentified. The data were taken from a study of tumor-infiltrating lymphocytes in primary liver carcinoma. Whole-study context: The cohort consisted of patients whose primary liver carcinoma was surgically resected.

Overall study findings and caveats: Reduced overlap was seen in tumor-adjacent and tumor-blood pairs versus tumor region pairs. Blood had a significantly lower top-250-clone fraction than tumors did (p = 0.039).

Unsorted whole blood yielded blood RNA, and germline DNA was extracted as well. Patients were chronically HBV-infected and treatment-naive. The authors made TCR beta cDNA from around 500 ng total RNA with a constant-region primer. What produced the TCR beta libraries was three nested multiplex PCR rounds using slightly modified ARM-PCR. Researchers ran the first two PCR rounds for approximately 10 cycles each with TRBV1-TRBV30 forward primers and a C-beta reverse primer. TCRdb re-called the multiplex PCR reads with MiXCR, one entry per CDR3 protein. The sample lists fewer than 400,000 distinct CDR3 sequences, approximately 60% occurring once. Germline V gene lookup returns CDR1 SQVTM and CDR2 ANQGSEA. This CDR3 has 14 amino acids. V lost 5 bases and J 5 bases, leaving 16 bases between the germline ends.

The clonotype originates from a man aged 35 to 55 with primary liver carcinoma and hepatitis B virus infection. J is TRBJ1-5 and V is TRBV29-1; D ambiguous. What was sequenced was peripheral blood. CDR3: CSVRTGRGDQPQHF. CDR3 coding DNA: TGCAGCGTTCGGACGGGCCGCGGGGATCAGCCCCAGCATTTT.